This T cell receptor (beta chain) was recorded in a study of T-cell memory formation after mild COVID-19. This clonotype appeared a few times. A read error may produce the germline difference seen at one junction end. TCRdb used MiXCR to reprocess the 5' RACE reads, holding one entry per CDR3 protein. Altogether roughly 250,000 distinct CDR3 sequences are present, 16% being singletons, with the ten largest covering around 3.4%. The CDR3 has 14 amino acids. Per the germline V gene, CDR1 is SSHAT and CDR2 is FNYEAQ (reference sequence). The V and J genes are TRBV7-7 and TRBJ2-3; D gene uncertain. The source is a man between 18 and 35 years old who had mild COVID-19 (a few samples of this study predate the infection). Cell type and time point are not known. Sequenced material: PBMCs or a T cell subset sorted from them (not recorded which). CDR3: CASSAGVARDTQYF. The CDR3 coding sequence is TGTGCTAGCAGCGCAGGCGTTGCTCGGGATACGCAGTATTTT.